These T cell receptor beta chains were read from a single sample in a study of T cell responses to AZD1222 COVID-19 vaccine. Generated by immunoSEQ multiplex PCR, the TCRdb table keeps only in-frame clones and is missing some. This sample has roughly 150,000 clones, with around 91% found just once. Here the sequenced sample was peripheral blood, taken on day 0 of AZD1222 vaccination. The receptor set was obtained from an adult in good health. Each CDR3 is given with its conserved first and last residue. Each record gives: D gene, J gene, V gene, clone size, CDR3 DNA, CDR3 protein. D genes are given only for firm matches. A row's size may be missing; if present it is once, few, many or a size class.

D: TRBD1; J: TRBJ1-2; V: TRBV27; size: -; DNA: TGTGCCAGCAGTCCCCACCCCTACGGCAGGGGGGTTGTTAACTATGGCTACACCTTC; CDR3: CASSPHPYGRGVVNYGYTF
D: -; J: TRBJ2-2; V: TRBV11-2; size: -; DNA: TGTGCCAGCAGCCAAGGTCCGCCCCCCGGGGAGCTGTTTTTT; CDR3: CASSQGPPPGELFF
D: TRBD2; J: TRBJ2-5; V: TRBV4-3; size: -; DNA: TGCGCCAGCAGCCAAGATCCCAGCGGGGGGGGAGAGACCCAGTACTTC; CDR3: CASSQDPSGGGETQYF
D: TRBD2; J: TRBJ2-2; V: TRBV4-2; size: -; DNA: TGTGCCAGCAGCCAGGAGACTAGCGGGGTCGGGGAGCTGTTTTTT; CDR3: CASSQETSGVGELFF
D: TRBD1; J: TRBJ1-6; V: TRBV7-2; size: -; DNA: TGTGCCAGCAGCTTGGGGTTACAGGGGGCAAATTCACCCCTCCACTTT; CDR3: CASSLGLQGANSPLHF
D: TRBD1; J: TRBJ1-1; V: TRBV4-2; size: once; DNA: TGTGCCAGCAGCCATGTAAGACAGGGCTTGAACACTGAAGCTTTCTTT; CDR3: CASSHVRQGLNTEAFF
D: TRBD1; J: TRBJ2-7; V: TRBV6-5; size: -; DNA: TGTGCCAGCAGTTACAGCGGCAGGGGGTACGAGCAGTACTTC; CDR3: CASSYSGRGYEQYF
D: TRBD1; J: TRBJ1-4; V: TRBV5-8; size: -; DNA: TGTGCCAGCAGCCCGACAGGGAGAGATGAAAAACTGTTTTTT; CDR3: CASSPTGRDEKLFF
D: -; J: TRBJ2-5; V: TRBV11-2; size: once; DNA: TGTGCCAGCAGCTTCACCCGAGGAGAGACCCAGTACTTC; CDR3: CASSFTRGETQYF
D: -; J: TRBJ2-7; V: TRBV7-9; size: -; DNA: TGTGCCAGCAGCTTCATAACGGGGGGACACTACGAGCAGTACTTC; CDR3: CASSFITGGHYEQYF
D: -; J: TRBJ1-1; V: TRBV2; size: -; DNA: TGTGCCAGCAGTGGAACAGGGTTGGACGATATGAACACTGAAGCTTTCTTT; CDR3: CASSGTGLDDMNTEAFF
D: -; J: TRBJ2-3; V: TRBV10-3; size: -; DNA: TGTGCCATCAGTGAGTCAGTAGGGGGGGATACGCAGTATTTT; CDR3: CAISESVGGDTQYF
D: -; J: TRBJ1-5; V: TRBV5-5; size: -; DNA: TGTGCCAGCAGCCCCTCTCTATCGGGTACTGGTCAGCCCCAGCATTTT; CDR3: CASSPSLSGTGQPQHF
D: -; J: TRBJ2-1; V: TRBV5-4; size: -; DNA: TGTGCCAGCAGCTTGCCCCAAGGGCGGGGCCGAAGCAATGAGCAGTTCTTC; CDR3: CASSLPQGRGRSNEQFF
D: -; J: TRBJ1-2; V: TRBV28; size: -; DNA: TGTGCCAGCAGTTTACGGGGCTTTCTTGGCTACACCTTC; CDR3: CASSLRGFLGYTF
D: TRBD1; J: TRBJ1-1; V: TRBV14; size: -; DNA: TGTGCCAGCAACAGGGGCCCCTCGAACACTGAAGCTTTCTTT; CDR3: CASNRGPSNTEAFF
D: -; J: TRBJ2-3; V: TRBV3-1/TRBV3-2; size: once; DNA: TGTGCCAGCAGCCAATCGGTTGGAACGCAGTATTTT; CDR3: CASSQSVGTQYF
D: TRBD1; J: TRBJ1-4; V: TRBV7-9; size: once; DNA: TGTGCCAGCAGCCGCCGGGACAGGGGAGGAGAGGAAAAACTGTTTTTT; CDR3: CASSRRDRGGEEKLFF
D: -; J: TRBJ2-5; V: TRBV9; size: -; DNA: TGTGCCAGCAGCGTAGAAGACGGCTACCAAGAGACCCAGTACTTC; CDR3: CASSVEDGYQETQYF
D: -; J: TRBJ1-6; V: TRBV5-1; size: -; DNA: TGCGCCAGCAGCTTGGAGGGCGCTAGGGGAAATTCACCCCTCCACTTT; CDR3: CASSLEGARGNSPLHF
D: -; J: TRBJ1-2; V: TRBV28; size: -; DNA: TGTGCCAGCAGTTCCCCCAGCAGGGCTGATGACTATGGCTACACCTTC; CDR3: CASSSPSRADDYGYTF
D: -; J: TRBJ2-3; V: TRBV13; size: -; DNA: TGTGCCAGCAGCTTGGGGGGTTCCGGTTTAGGCACGCAGTATTTT; CDR3: CASSLGGSGLGTQYF
D: TRBD1; J: TRBJ1-5; V: TRBV2; size: -; DNA: TGTGCCAGCAGCGGACAGGCCGACAATCAGCCCCAGCATTTT; CDR3: CASSGQADNQPQHF
D: TRBD1; J: TRBJ2-1; V: TRBV6-4; size: -; DNA: TGTGCCAGCAGCCACATCGGACAGGGAAGGCGCAATGAGCAGTTCTTC; CDR3: CASSHIGQGRRNEQFF
D: -; J: TRBJ2-3; V: TRBV24-1; size: -; DNA: TGTGCCACCAGTGATTCGCAGGGCACAGATACGCAGTATTTT; CDR3: CATSDSQGTDTQYF
D: -; J: TRBJ2-3; V: TRBV9; size: -; DNA: TGTGCCAGCTCGCGGTGGTTTGACACAGATACGCAGTATTTT; CDR3: CASSRWFDTDTQYF
D: TRBD2; J: TRBJ2-2; V: TRBV30; size: -; DNA: TGTGCCTGGAGTGTACGGGGGGACGTTCTGTTTTTT; CDR3: CAWSVRGDVLFF
D: TRBD1; J: TRBJ2-5; V: TRBV7-9; size: -; DNA: TGTGCCAGCAGCCAACTAACAGGGGTCCAAGAGACCCAGTACTTC; CDR3: CASSQLTGVQETQYF
D: -; J: TRBJ2-7; V: TRBV7-2; size: -; DNA: TGTGCCAGCAGGTTAACAGGGTACCACGAGCAGTACTTC; CDR3: CASRLTGYHEQYF
D: TRBD1; J: TRBJ1-6; V: TRBV6-5; size: -; DNA: TGTGCCAGCGCGGGACAGGGGGTTTTTATACCCCTCCACTTT; CDR3: CASAGQGVFIPLHF
D: -; J: TRBJ2-2; V: TRBV3-1/TRBV3-2; size: -; DNA: TGTGCCAGCAGCCAAGAAAGCCGCGTCACCGGGGAGCTGTTTTTT; CDR3: CASSQESRVTGELFF